One and the same sample provided the 7 T cell receptor beta chains below, sequenced in a study of CD8 T cells in ankylosing spondylitis listed by TCRdb under 2017. General conclusions and limits of the study: Blood from ankylosing spondylitis patients appeared to be characterized by a TCR beta motif composed of about eight highly homologous amino acid variants.

Their cognate antigens are unknown. Library preparation was by 5' RACE. Sequenced on an Illumina HiSeq 2500. The public sequencing data were trimmed at Q25 with fastp and processed into clonotypes with MiXCR by TCRdb, which kept only in-frame beta chains. A single entry per CDR3 protein holds the most common genes and DNA from its merged rows. Counted in this sample were 350,000 to 550,000 distinct CDR3 sequences; roughly 27% of them appeared once. Roughly 0.8% of the sample goes to the ten largest clones. The material sequenced was blood, either unsorted or a sorted T cell fraction (not recorded which). The receptors stem from a male donor with ankylosing spondylitis.

In nucleotides, the CDR3 is TGCAGTGCTAGAGAAGGAGGGCCCACAGATACGCAGTATTTT. This sequence encodes CSAREGGPTDTQYF. J is TRBJ2-3 and V is TRBV20-1; the D gene is possibly TRBD2 (6 bases). The germline V and J ends were trimmed by 0 bases and 2 bases, with 9 bases remaining between them. Germline V gene lookup returns CDR1 DFQATT and CDR2 SNEGSKA (reference sequence). The CDR3 is made up of 14 amino acids.

This clonotype was seen only a few times. The J gene is TRBJ2-7, the V gene TRBV12-3 or TRBV12-4, with TRBD2 matching 9 bases. V lost 3 bases and J lost 5; bases outside the gene matches: 2. CDR3 size: 13 residues. The CDR3 spells CASSFGTSNEQYF. For the CDR3, the DNA is TGTGCCAGCAGTTTTGGGACTAGCAACGAGCAGTACTTC.

A note on this clonotype: The junction does not match germline at one end; this may be a read error. The chain has TRBV12-3 or TRBV12-4 and TRBJ2-6; 8 bases match TRBD1. The CDR3 runs 16 residues. CDR3 sequence: CTSSFRGQGGANVLTF. In DNA form, the CDR3 reads TGTACCAGCAGTTTCAGGGGGCAAGGTGGGGCCAACGTCCTGACTTTC.

The chain is built from TRBV12-3 or TRBV12-4 and TRBJ2-1, with 8 nucleotides matching TRBD2. The CDR3 is 14 residues long. The junction had 12 bases not matched to a gene; V was cut back by 9 bases and J by 8 bases. The CDR3 protein is CASRISGKAYEQFF. CDR3 sequence (DNA): TGTGCCAGTAGAATTAGCGGGAAGGCATATGAGCAGTTCTTC.

The chain recombines TRBV20-1 with TRBJ2-1, with TRBD2 as a possible D gene (5 bases). Germline-derived CDR1 and CDR2 are DFQATT and SNEGSKA (reference sequence). This CDR3 contains 14 residues. Trimming stripped 6 bases from V and 5 bases from J, with 17 bases between. In nucleotides, the CDR3 is TGCAGTGCCCTAGAGGGCGGGTTGGACAATGAGCAGTTCTTC. It codes for CSALEGGLDNEQFF.

This clonotype was observed a few times. The chain combines TRBV27 with TRBJ1-2; the D is unclear. V was cut by 3 bases and J by 8 bases, with 10 bases left in between. The CDR3 extends over 12 amino acids. CDR1 and CDR2 from the germline V gene are MNHEY and SMNVEV (reference sequence). The CDR3 DNA reads as TGTGCCAGCAGTTTCCCTATAGTCGGCTACACCTTC. It codes for CASSFPIVGYTF.

V and J are TRBV2 and TRBJ1-1, with D perhaps matching TRBD1 (6 bases). The V and J ends lost 5 bases and 1 base respectively, with 14 bases between them. The CDR3 loop spans 15 amino acids. The germline gives CDR1 SNHLY, CDR2 FYNNEI. CDR3 sequence reads: CASSLQGVGNTEAFF. Written as DNA, the CDR3 is TGTGCCAGCAGTTTACAGGGTGTGGGGAACACTGAAGCTTTCTTT.